These 11 T cell receptor beta chains were all obtained from the same sample, sequenced in a study of cytomegalovirus exposure and HLA in healthy donors. Here immunoSEQ multiplex PCR was the method, and the copy in TCRdb shows in-frame clones only, minus some. The data hold fewer than 350,000 clones, with approximately 88% observed a single time. The sample taken for sequencing was PBMCs. These receptors all come from a woman younger than 35 in good health and CMV-seronegative.

The V call is TRBV10-3, the J call TRBJ2-7, with 9 bases fitting TRBD2. The CDR3 sequence is 14 residues long. From germline, CDR1 is ENHRY and CDR2 SYGVKD. V shed 2 bases, J shed 2 bases, and the junction held 1 base outside the gene matches. CDR3 nucleotides: TGTGCCATCAGTGAGGGACTAGCGACCTACGAGCAGTACTTC. Protein: CAISEGLATYEQYF.

The chain combines TRBV7-9 with TRBJ1-6; 8 nucleotides line up with TRBD1. This CDR3 is built from 15 residues. Germline V CDR1 and CDR2: SEHNR, FQNEAQ (reference sequence). Trimming took 5 bases from V and 8 from J; bases not matched to a gene: 8. CDR3 sequence: CASSPLGTGYSPLHF. The DNA of the CDR3 is TGTGCCAGCAGCCCCCTAGGGACAGGTTATTCACCCCTCCACTTT. Combining the CDR3 with reference TRBV7-9 and TRBJ1-6 gives the whole variable domain DTGVSQNPRHKITKRGQNVTFRCDPISEHNRLYWYRQTLGQGPEFLTYFQNEAQLEKSRLLSDRFSAERPKGSFSTLEIQRTEQGDSAMYLCASSPLGTGYSPLHFGNGTRLTVT.

The rearrangement uses TRBV6-1 and TRBJ1-2, with D uncertain. V was shortened by 4 bases and J by 4 bases, with 13 bases between the two germline ends. The CDR3 consists of 14 residues. CDR1 is MNHNS and CDR2 is SASEGT in the germline V gene. The CDR3 protein is CASSATQNSYGYTF. Here the CDR3 DNA reads TGTGCCAGCAGTGCGACACAGAATAGCTATGGCTACACCTTC.

The chain employs TRBV19 and TRBJ2-3; the match to TRBD2 covers 12 bases. The CDR3 extends over 14 amino acids. V shed 3 bases and J 6 bases; nucleotides not matched to a gene: 1. Germline V gene sequence: CDR1 LNHDA, CDR2 SQIVND (reference sequence). The CDR3 DNA is TGTGCCAGTAGTATCCTAGCGGGGGGGGATACGCAGTATTTT. It encodes CASSILAGGDTQYF.

The V gene is TRBV2, the J gene TRBJ1-2, with TRBD1 matching over 9 bases. The CDR3 is made up of 12 amino acids. Germline values: CDR1 SNHLY, CDR2 FYNNEI. V gave up 6 bases and J gave up 7 bases; unmatched junction bases: 3. The CDR3 DNA follows: TGTGCCAGCAGGGGGGACAGGGCTGGCTACACCTTC. Its translation is CASRGDRAGYTF.

The CDR3 coding sequence is TGTGCCAGCAGTTTCCGAGGGAATAACTATGGCTACACCTTC. This encodes CASSFRGNNYGYTF. The rearrangement joins TRBV27 to TRBJ1-2; D remains ambiguous. The V gene lost 3 bases and the J gene lost 1 base, with 9 bases spanning the gap. The CDR3 contains 14 residues. The germline V gene encodes CDR1 MNHEY and CDR2 SMNVEV (reference sequence).

The gene calls are TRBV7-3 and TRBJ1-2; the D is unclear. This CDR3 has 13 residues. V was cut by 4 bases and J by 8 bases, with 14 bases left in between. CDR1 SGHTA and CDR2 FQGTGA come from the germline V gene. The CDR3 DNA reads as TGTGCCAGCAGCTCTTTGGGCAGTACGGGCTACACCTTC. Translated: CASSSLGSTGYTF. Together with reference TRBV7-3 and TRBJ1-2, the CDR3 gives the full variable domain: GAGVSQTPSNKVTEKGKYVELRCDPISGHTALYWYRQSLGQGPEFLIYFQGTGAADDSGLPNDRFFAVRPEGSVSTLKIQRTERGDSAVYLCASSSLGSTGYTFGSGTRLTVV.

This clone appeared once. V usage is TRBV28 and J usage is TRBJ1-2, with D possibly being TRBD1 (6 bases). This CDR3 region has 16 residues. The V gene lost 1 base and the J gene lost 7 bases, with 19 bases spanning the gap. The germline V gene has CDR1 MDHEN and CDR2 SYDVKM. The CDR3 sequence: CASSLSPGAGVIGYTF. The CDR3 DNA follows: TGTGCCAGCAGTTTATCTCCGGGGGCGGGGGTTATTGGCTACACCTTC.

This sequence joins TRBV18 and TRBJ2-2, with D tentatively TRBD1 (7 bases). The CDR3 has 19 amino acids. The germline V and J ends were trimmed by 4 bases and 2 bases, with 23 bases remaining between them. Germline V gene sequence: CDR1 KGHSH, CDR2 LQKENI. The CDR3 spells CASSLRDSITGTNTGELFF. The CDR3 DNA follows: TGTGCCAGCTCACTCCGGGACAGTATTACGGGGACTAACACCGGGGAGCTGTTTTTT.

The rearrangement uses TRBV28 and TRBJ2-7, with a possible D match to TRBD2 (5 bases). Per the germline V gene, CDR1 is MDHEN and CDR2 is SYDVKM. Trimming left V 7 bases short and J 3 bases short, with 13 bases between. CDR3 length: 13 amino acids. The chain's CDR3 is CASKEPTSYEQYF. The CDR3 bases are TGTGCCAGCAAGGAGCCTACTAGCTACGAGCAGTACTTC.

J is TRBJ1-2 and V is TRBV12-2; the table's D call, TRBD1, has no DNA check behind it. TRBV12-2 is shown as a pseudogene. This CDR3 has 12 residues. CDR3: CASRLGKDREGF. CDR3 sequence (DNA): TGTGCAAGTCGCTTAGGAAAGGACAGGGAGGGCTTC.